This T cell receptor (beta chain) was sequenced in a study of beta chain features in type 1 diabetes. Study conclusions and caveats: The similarity of naive, central memory and Treg TCRB repertoires appeared greater among patients than among healthy donors. It was possible that PCR favored shorter templates, equally so in patients and controls. Patients with Type 1 diabetes showed moderately but significantly shorter TCRB CDR3s in all four CD4+ subsets.

About this clone: As yet, its antigen is unknown.

The investigators reverse transcribed all of the isolated RNA, so they sequenced expressed TCRB transcripts. The data were produced by immunoSEQ multiplex PCR, yet TCRdb's version contains in-frame clones alone and is incomplete. The data contain around 650,000 clones, 9.5% to 15% of them seen just once; the ten biggest clones take up around 0.12%. Without exception, sorted populations had purity beyond 95%. This CDR3 has 14 amino acids. The germline gives CDR1 SQVTM, CDR2 ANQGSEA. The V and J ends lost 6 bases and 5 bases, in that order; junction bases with no gene match: 10. The sample comprised naive CD4+ T cells from blood. This sequence originates from a man aged 25-40 years with type 1 diabetes. The chain carries TRBV29-1 and TRBJ2-5, with 9 bases that match TRBD1. The CDR3 loop reads CSVGSTGGAETQYF. In DNA form, the CDR3 reads TGCAGCGTCGGGAGTACAGGGGGCGCGGAGACCCAGTACTTC.